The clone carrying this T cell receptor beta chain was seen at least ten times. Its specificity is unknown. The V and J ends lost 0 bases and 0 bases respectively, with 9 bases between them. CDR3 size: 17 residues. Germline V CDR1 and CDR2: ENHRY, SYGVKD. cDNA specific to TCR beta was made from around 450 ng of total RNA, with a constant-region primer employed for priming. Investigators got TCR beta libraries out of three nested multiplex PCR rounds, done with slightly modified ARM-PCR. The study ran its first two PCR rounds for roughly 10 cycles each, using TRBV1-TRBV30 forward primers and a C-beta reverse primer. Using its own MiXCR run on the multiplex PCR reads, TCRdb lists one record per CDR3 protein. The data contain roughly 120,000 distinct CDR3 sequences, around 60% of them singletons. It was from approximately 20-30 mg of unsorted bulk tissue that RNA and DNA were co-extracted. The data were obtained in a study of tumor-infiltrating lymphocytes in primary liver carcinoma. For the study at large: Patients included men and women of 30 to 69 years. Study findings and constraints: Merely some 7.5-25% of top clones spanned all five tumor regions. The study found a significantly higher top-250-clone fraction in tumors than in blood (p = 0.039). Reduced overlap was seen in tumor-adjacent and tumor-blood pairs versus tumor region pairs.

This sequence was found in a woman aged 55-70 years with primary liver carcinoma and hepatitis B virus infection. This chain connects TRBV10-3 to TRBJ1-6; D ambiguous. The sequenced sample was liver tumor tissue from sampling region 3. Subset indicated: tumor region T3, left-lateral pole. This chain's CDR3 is CAISESVSSSYNSPLHF. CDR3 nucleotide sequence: TGTGCCATCAGTGAGTCGGTGTCGAGCTCCTATAATTCACCCCTCCACTTT.